Listed here are 24 T cell receptor beta chains from one sample, sequenced in a study of CD8+ T cells in alopecia areata. RNA was isolated and reverse transcribed to cDNA, the sequencing template. Using immunoSEQ multiplex PCR, the repertoire was profiled, and TCRdb retains in-frame clones only, with some absent. The table lists fewer than 350,000 clones, roughly 64% of them singletons. Specified treatment: oral pan-JAK inhibitor, 5-10 mg twice daily. The specimen comprised CD4+ T cells sorted from blood, sampled at week 24, from a patient treated with tofacitinib. The receptors were sampled from a human donor with alopecia areata.

Here the CDR3 reads CSVELQGAGEKLFF. In DNA, the CDR3 is TGCAGCGTTGAGCTCCAGGGGGCAGGGGAAAAACTGTTTTTT. The chain joins TRBV29-1 to TRBJ1-4; 8 bases are a match to TRBD1. V was pared by 3 bases and J by 8 bases, with 8 bases of the junction left unmatched. This CDR3 is built from 14 residues. Germline loops: CDR1 SQVTM, CDR2 ANQGSEA.

This clone has only one observation. CDR3 sequence: CAIRGRDGASYEQYF. The CDR3 coding sequence is TGTGCCATCAGGGGGAGGGACGGAGCCTCCTACGAGCAGTACTTC. The gene calls are TRBV10-3 and TRBJ2-7, with 7 positions matching TRBD2. The CDR3 length is 15 residues. With V trimmed by 6 bases and J by 0 bases, 8 bases remained unmatched. Germline V gives CDR1 ENHRY, CDR2 SYGVKD.

The rearrangement joins TRBV27 to TRBJ2-5, with a weak D call TRBD2 (7 bases). This CDR3 is 17 amino acids long. With 5 bases removed from V and 5 bases from J, the gap between germline ends came to 24 bases. Looked up from germline, CDR1 is MNHEY and CDR2 is SMNVEV (reference sequence). CDR3 protein: CASSGGRGARDRETQYF. The CDR3 coding sequence is TGTGCCAGCAGTGGGGGACGGGGGGCCCGCGATAGGGAGACCCAGTACTTC.

The chain links TRBV5-1 to TRBJ2-3; TRBD2 matches at 7 bases. The CDR3 consists of 14 residues. J was trimmed by 0 bases and V by 7 bases; bases with no gene match: 5. CDR1 and CDR2 from the germline V gene are SGHRS and YFSETQ. CDR3 in amino acids: CASGGEVSTDTQYF. In nucleotides, the CDR3 is TGCGCCAGCGGGGGGGAGGTCAGCACAGATACGCAGTATTTT. Looking up the rest from reference TRBV5-1 and TRBJ2-3 gives the full variable domain: KAGVTQTPRYLIKTRGQQVTLSCSPISGHRSVSWYQQTPGQGLQFLFEYFSETQRNKGNFPGRFSGRQFSNSRSEMNVSTLELGDSALYLCASGGEVSTDTQYFGPGTRLTVL.

V gene TRBV6-1 combines with J gene TRBJ1-5; the D is unclear. Germline CDR1 and CDR2: MNHNS and SASEGT. Trimming took off 10 bases at V and 3 bases at J, with 16 bases between the two ends. The CDR3 covers 14 residues. The CDR3 region is CATSDGPNNQPQHF. DNA of the CDR3: TGTGCCACCTCAGATGGACCTAACAATCAGCCCCAGCATTTT.

V and J are TRBV12-5 and TRBJ2-3; D is unresolved. Trimming took off 2 bases at V and 4 bases at J, with 13 bases between the two ends. The CDR3 is 15 residues long. The germline V gene has CDR1 LGHNT and CDR2 FRNRAP. In nucleotides, the CDR3 is TGTGCTAGTGGTTTGACCCTCGGCCCCTCAGATACGCAGTATTTT. Protein: CASGLTLGPSDTQYF.

The genes are TRBV29-1 and TRBJ1-2, with D perhaps matching TRBD1 (5 bases). The ends were cut back, 4 bases at V and 7 bases at J, with 13 bases in the middle. The CDR3 loop spans 12 amino acids. The germline gives CDR1 SQVTM, CDR2 ANQGSEA. The CDR3 region has the DNA TGCAGCGTTGTGAAGGGGCGGAGTGGCTACACCTTC. It yields the protein CSVVKGRSGYTF.

The chain uses TRBV30 and TRBJ1-2, with D possibly TRBD1 on 5 matching bases. Germline values: CDR1 GTSNPN, CDR2 SVGIG (reference sequence). This CDR3 is 16 amino acids long. The ends were cut back, 2 bases at V and 5 bases at J, with 21 bases in the middle. The chain's CDR3 is CAWSPRQAGRMYGYTF. Here the CDR3 DNA reads TGTGCCTGGAGTCCCCGCCAGGCAGGGAGGATGTATGGCTACACCTTC.

This rearrangement joins TRBV7-2 to TRBJ2-3; 9 bases map to TRBD2. CDR1 and CDR2 from the germline V gene are SGHTA and FQGNSA. V shed 1 base and J 6 bases; nucleotides not matched to a gene: 8. This CDR3 region has 16 residues. The CDR3 loop reads CASSLGPPSGGDTQYF. CDR3 nucleotide sequence: TGTGCCAGCAGCTTAGGACCTCCGAGCGGGGGGGATACGCAGTATTTT.

The chain recombines TRBV7-9 with TRBJ2-4, with TRBD1 identical over 7 bases. Looked up from germline, CDR1 is SEHNR and CDR2 is FQNEAQ (reference sequence). Trimming removed 4 bases from V and 0 bases from J; junction bases left unmatched: 12. The CDR3 is 18 amino acids. For the CDR3, the DNA is TGTGCCAGCAGCTACTGGACAGGAGATGCCCTAGCCAAAAACATTCAGTACTTC. Translating it yields CASSYWTGDALAKNIQYF.

The genes are TRBV2 and TRBJ2-3; D is undetermined. This CDR3 spans 13 amino acids. Trimming removed 7 bases from V and 5 bases from J, with 13 bases in between. Germline lookup yields CDR1 SNHLY and CDR2 FYNNEI. CDR3 region: CASKRVIGDTQYF. The CDR3 DNA is TGTGCCAGCAAGAGAGTAATCGGAGATACGCAGTATTTT.

V and J are TRBV19 and TRBJ2-1; D possibly corresponds to TRBD2 (6 bases). From germline, CDR1 is LNHDA and CDR2 SQIVND (reference sequence). The CDR3 contains 15 residues. Trimming pared 5 bases from V and 12 bases from J, leaving 23 bases between. CDR3 nucleotides: TGTGCCAGTAGTTCCCCCGGGACTTCTGGCTGGGGGCAGTTCTTC. Its translation: CASSSPGTSGWGQFF. The full variable domain, completed using reference TRBV19 and TRBJ2-1, is DGGITQSPKYLFRKEGQNVTLSCEQNLNHDAMYWYRQDPGQGLRLIYYSQIVNDFQKGDIAEGYSVSREKKESFPLTVTSAQKNPTAFYLCASSSPGTSGWGQFFGPGTRLTVL.

This clone was picked up a small number of times. This chain joins TRBV27 and TRBJ2-5; no clear D. This CDR3 is built from 13 residues. V was trimmed by 4 bases and J by 1 base, leaving 7 bases between them. CDR1 is MNHEY and CDR2 is SMNVEV in the germline V gene (reference sequence). CDR3: CASSSGFQETQYF. CDR3 in DNA: TGTGCCAGCAGTTCAGGCTTCCAAGAGACCCAGTACTTC.

The chain combines TRBV6-5 with TRBJ2-5; no clear D. The CDR3 spans 12 residues. Germline values: CDR1 MNHEY, CDR2 SVGAGI. V was shortened by 5 bases and J by 2 bases, with 6 bases between the two germline ends. The CDR3 sequence: CASSDTQETQYF. The DNA for the CDR3 is TGTGCCAGCAGTGACACACAAGAGACCCAGTACTTC.

The V and J genes are TRBV4-3 and TRBJ1-2; a possible D gene is TRBD1 (6 bases). The V gene's germline CDR1 is LGHNA and CDR2 YSLEER. Trimming left V 8 bases short and J 8 bases short, with 21 bases between. The CDR3 spans 14 residues. As DNA, the CDR3 is TGCGCCAGCGGACCCTCGGACAGAACCTTCGGCTACACCTTC. It specifies CASGPSDRTFGYTF.

This clone has more than one count but fewer than ten. J is TRBJ1-1 and V is TRBV10-3; the D is unclear. The CDR3 has 17 amino acids. Germline V lookup: CDR1 ENHRY, CDR2 SYGVKD. The V and J ends lost 0 bases and 2 bases respectively, with 16 bases between them. CDR3 region: CAISESRAGRGNTEAFF. CDR3 coding DNA: TGTGCCATCAGTGAGTCGAGGGCTGGTCGAGGAAACACTGAAGCTTTCTTT.

This chain connects TRBV30 to TRBJ2-7; the D gene is possibly TRBD2 (5 bases). Germline V gene sequence: CDR1 GTSNPN, CDR2 SVGIG (reference sequence). V lost 4 bases to trimming and J lost 6 bases, with 22 bases between them. The CDR3 consists of 15 residues. The DNA of the CDR3 is TGTGCCTGGACCCCACGCTCGGGGTGGATGGGCGAGCAGTACTTC. Translating gives CAWTPRSGWMGEQYF.

The J gene is TRBJ2-1, the V gene TRBV5-1; D may be TRBD2 (5 bases). The length of the CDR3 is 15 residues. The germline V gene encodes CDR1 SGHRS and CDR2 YFSETQ. V lost 0 bases to trimming and J lost 2 bases, with 9 bases between them. In DNA, the CDR3 is TGCGCCAGCAGCTTGGGGGTCGGGGCCTACAATGAGCAGTTCTTC. This encodes CASSLGVGAYNEQFF.

This clone turned up a few times. The V call is TRBV5-1, the J call TRBJ1-2; 7 bases match TRBD1. Germline V gene lookup returns CDR1 SGHRS and CDR2 YFSETQ. The CDR3 is made up of 16 amino acids. V shed 1 base, J shed 5 bases, and the junction held 11 bases outside the gene matches. Here the CDR3 reads CASSLNPGTDLYGYTF. The CDR3 DNA is TGCGCCAGCAGCTTGAACCCCGGGACAGACCTTTATGGCTACACCTTC.

For the CDR3, the DNA is TGCGCCAGCAGGAAGCCATACGGACAGGATCGCCACGAGCAGTACTTC. Its translation: CASRKPYGQDRHEQYF. This rearrangement joins TRBV5-1 to TRBJ2-7, with 7 bases fitting TRBD1. The germline V gene encodes CDR1 SGHRS and CDR2 YFSETQ. The V segment lost 5 bases and the J segment 5 bases; nucleotides outside the gene matches: 16. The CDR3 has 16 amino acids.

The chain couples TRBV7-8 to TRBJ1-1, with D perhaps TRBD1 (5 bases). CDR3 size: 15 residues. V was clipped by 2 bases and J by 2 bases, with 12 bases between them. Germline-derived CDR1 and CDR2 are SGHVS and FQNEAQ. CDR3 sequence reads: CASSLRVQGNTEAFF. The CDR3 DNA is TGTGCCAGCAGCTTACGGGTGCAGGGTAACACTGAAGCTTTCTTT.

The chain uses TRBV6-5 and TRBJ2-5, with a possible D match to TRBD1 (5 bases). Deletions cut 8 bases from V and 2 bases from J, with 15 bases between. Per the germline V gene, CDR1 is MNHEY and CDR2 is SVGAGI. This CDR3 spans 14 amino acids. The CDR3 nucleotides are TGTGCCAGCCAAAGAGGAGCAGGGCAAGAGACCCAGTACTTC. Protein product: CASQRGAGQETQYF.

This chain links TRBV30 with TRBJ1-2; D is unresolved. Germline CDR1 GTSNPN, CDR2 SVGIG (reference sequence). This CDR3 comprises 15 residues. V was shortened by 3 bases and J by 4 bases, with 18 bases between the two germline ends. This CDR3 reads CAWSARVPRTYGYTF. The CDR3 DNA reads as TGTGCCTGGAGCGCGCGGGTCCCTAGGACCTATGGCTACACCTTC.

V gene TRBV4-2 combines with J gene TRBJ1-3; D may be TRBD1 (5 bases). CDR1 and CDR2 from the germline V gene are LGHNA and YNFKEQ. CDR3 length equals 17 residues. V was trimmed by 3 bases and J by 3 bases, leaving 18 bases between them. CDR3 in DNA: TGTGCCAGCAGCCAGGATCAACCTAGGGGCATTGGAAACACCATATATTTT. It encodes CASSQDQPRGIGNTIYF.